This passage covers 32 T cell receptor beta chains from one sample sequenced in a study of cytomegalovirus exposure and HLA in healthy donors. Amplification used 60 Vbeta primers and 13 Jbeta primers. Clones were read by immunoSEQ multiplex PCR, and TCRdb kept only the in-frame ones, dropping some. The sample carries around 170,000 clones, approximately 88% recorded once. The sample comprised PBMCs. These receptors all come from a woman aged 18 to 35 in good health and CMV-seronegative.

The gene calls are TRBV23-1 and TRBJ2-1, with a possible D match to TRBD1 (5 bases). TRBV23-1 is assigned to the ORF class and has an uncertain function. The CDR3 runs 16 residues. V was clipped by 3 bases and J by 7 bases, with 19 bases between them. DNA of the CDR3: TGCGCCAGCAGTCACCGCATCCAGGGCCCAAGGAATGAGCAGTTCTTC. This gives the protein CASSHRIQGPRNEQFF.

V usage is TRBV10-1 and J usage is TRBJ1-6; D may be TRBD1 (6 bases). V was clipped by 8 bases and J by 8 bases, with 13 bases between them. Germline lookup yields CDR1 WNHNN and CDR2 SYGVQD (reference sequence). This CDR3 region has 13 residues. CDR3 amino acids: CASSTGLDSPLHF. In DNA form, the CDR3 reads TGCGCCAGCTCAACAGGGTTGGATTCACCCCTCCACTTT.

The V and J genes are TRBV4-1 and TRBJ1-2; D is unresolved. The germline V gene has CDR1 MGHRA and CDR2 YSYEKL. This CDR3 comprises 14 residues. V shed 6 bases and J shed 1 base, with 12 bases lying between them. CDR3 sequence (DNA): TGCGCCAGCAGAGAGACACCAGTTAACTATGGCTACACCTTC. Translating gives CASRETPVNYGYTF.

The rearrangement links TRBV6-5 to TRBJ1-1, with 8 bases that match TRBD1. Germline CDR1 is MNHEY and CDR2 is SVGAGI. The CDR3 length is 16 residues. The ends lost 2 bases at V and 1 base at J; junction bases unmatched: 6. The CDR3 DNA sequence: TGTGCCAGCAGTTACCGGACAGGACAGGGGAACACTGAAGCTTTCTTT. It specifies CASSYRTGQGNTEAFF.

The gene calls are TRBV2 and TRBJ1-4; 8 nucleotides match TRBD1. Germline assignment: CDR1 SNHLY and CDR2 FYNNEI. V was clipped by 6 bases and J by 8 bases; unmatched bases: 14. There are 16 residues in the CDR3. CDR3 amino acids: CASREGTGPRSEKLFF. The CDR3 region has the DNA TGTGCCAGCAGGGAGGGGACAGGCCCAAGGAGCGAAAAACTGTTTTTT.

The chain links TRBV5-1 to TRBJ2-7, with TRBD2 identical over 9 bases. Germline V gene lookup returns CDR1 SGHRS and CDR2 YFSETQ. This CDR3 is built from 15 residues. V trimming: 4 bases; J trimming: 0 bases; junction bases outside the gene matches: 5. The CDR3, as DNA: TGCGCCAGCAGCGGCGGACTAGCGAGCTCCTACGAGCAGTACTTC. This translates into CASSGGLASSYEQYF.

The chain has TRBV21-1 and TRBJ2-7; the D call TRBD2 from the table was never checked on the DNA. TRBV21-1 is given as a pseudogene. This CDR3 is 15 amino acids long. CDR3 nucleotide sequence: TGTGCCAGCAGCAAAGACTCCCTCCCCCACTACGAGCAGTACTTC. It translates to CASSKDSLPHYEQYF.

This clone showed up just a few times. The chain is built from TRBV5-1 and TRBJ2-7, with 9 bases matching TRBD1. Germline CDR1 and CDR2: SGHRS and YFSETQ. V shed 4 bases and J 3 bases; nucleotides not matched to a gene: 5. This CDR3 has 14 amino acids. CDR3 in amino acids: CASSPGQGNYEQYF. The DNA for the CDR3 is TGCGCCAGCAGCCCTGGACAGGGGAACTACGAGCAGTACTTC.

The CDR3 protein is CASTPSPGQSSYEQYF. The CDR3 nucleotides are TGTGCCAGTACTCCCTCGCCGGGACAAAGCTCCTACGAGCAGTACTTC. The V gene is TRBV19, the J gene TRBJ2-7, with D possibly being TRBD1 (6 bases). The CDR3 is 16 residues long. With 7 bases removed from V and 0 bases from J, the gap between germline ends came to 19 bases. In germline, CDR1 is LNHDA, CDR2 SQIVND (reference sequence).

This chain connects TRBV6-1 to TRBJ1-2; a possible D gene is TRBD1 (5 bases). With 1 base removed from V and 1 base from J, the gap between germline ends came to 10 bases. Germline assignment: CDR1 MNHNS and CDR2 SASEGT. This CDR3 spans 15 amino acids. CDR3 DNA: TGTGCCAGCAGTGAAGGTTTGGGGCTTAACTATGGCTACACCTTC. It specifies CASSEGLGLNYGYTF.

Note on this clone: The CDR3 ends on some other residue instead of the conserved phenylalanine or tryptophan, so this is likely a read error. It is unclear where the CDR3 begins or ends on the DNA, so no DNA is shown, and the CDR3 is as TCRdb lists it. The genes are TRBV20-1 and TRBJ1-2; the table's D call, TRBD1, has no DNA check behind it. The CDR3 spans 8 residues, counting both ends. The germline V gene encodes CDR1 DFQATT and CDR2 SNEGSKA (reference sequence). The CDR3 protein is CSASGQPT.

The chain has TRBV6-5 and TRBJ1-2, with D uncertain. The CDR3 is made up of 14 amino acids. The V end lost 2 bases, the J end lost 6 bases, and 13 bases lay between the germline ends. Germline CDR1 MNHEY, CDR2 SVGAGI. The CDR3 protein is CASSYNGHDNGYTF. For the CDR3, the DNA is TGTGCCAGCAGTTACAATGGGCATGATAATGGCTACACCTTC.

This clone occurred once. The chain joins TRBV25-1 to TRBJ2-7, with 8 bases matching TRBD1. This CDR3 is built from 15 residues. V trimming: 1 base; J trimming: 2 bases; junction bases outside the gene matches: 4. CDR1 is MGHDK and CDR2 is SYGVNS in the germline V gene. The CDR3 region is CASSESIQGAYEQYF. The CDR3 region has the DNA TGTGCCAGCAGTGAATCCATACAGGGGGCCTACGAGCAGTACTTC.

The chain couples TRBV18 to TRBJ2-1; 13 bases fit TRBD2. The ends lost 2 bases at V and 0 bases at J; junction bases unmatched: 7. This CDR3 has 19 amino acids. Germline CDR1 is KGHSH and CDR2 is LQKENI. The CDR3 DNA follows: TGTGCCAGCTCACCAGGACTAGCGGGGGAATGGAGCTCCTACAATGAGCAGTTCTTC. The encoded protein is CASSPGLAGEWSSYNEQFF.

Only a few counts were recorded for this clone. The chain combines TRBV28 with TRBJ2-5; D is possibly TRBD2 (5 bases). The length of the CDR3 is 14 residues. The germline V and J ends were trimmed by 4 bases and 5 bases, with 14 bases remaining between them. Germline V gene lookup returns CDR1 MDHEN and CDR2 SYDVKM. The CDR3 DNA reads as TGTGCCAGCAGTTCAAGCGGTCGTAGTGAGACCCAGTACTTC. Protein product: CASSSSGRSETQYF.

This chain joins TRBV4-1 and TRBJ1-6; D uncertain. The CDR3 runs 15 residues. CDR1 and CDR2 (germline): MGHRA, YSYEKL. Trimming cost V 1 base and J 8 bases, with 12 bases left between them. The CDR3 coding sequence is TGCGCCAGCAGCCAAGCGGCAGACCGGGATTCACCCCTCCACTTT. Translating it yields CASSQAADRDSPLHF.

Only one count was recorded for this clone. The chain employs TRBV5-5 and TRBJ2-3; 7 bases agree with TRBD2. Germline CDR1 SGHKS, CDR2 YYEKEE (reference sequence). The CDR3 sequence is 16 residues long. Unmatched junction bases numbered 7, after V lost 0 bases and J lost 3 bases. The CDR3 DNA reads TGTGCCAGCAGCTTGGTGGGCGGGGGAAATACAGATACGCAGTATTTT. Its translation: CASSLVGGGNTDTQYF.

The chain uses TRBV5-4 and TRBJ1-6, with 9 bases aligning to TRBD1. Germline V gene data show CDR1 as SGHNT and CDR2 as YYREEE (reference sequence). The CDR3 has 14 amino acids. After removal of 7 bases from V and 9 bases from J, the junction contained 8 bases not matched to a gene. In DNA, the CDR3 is TGTGCCAGCGGGGGACAGGGAGAAACTTCACCCCTCCACTTT. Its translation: CASGGQGETSPLHF.

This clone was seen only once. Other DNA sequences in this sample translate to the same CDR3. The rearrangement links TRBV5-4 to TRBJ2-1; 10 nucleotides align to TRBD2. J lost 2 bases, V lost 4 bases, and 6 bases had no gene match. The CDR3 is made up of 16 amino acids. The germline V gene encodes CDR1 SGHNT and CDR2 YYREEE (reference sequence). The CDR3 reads CASSLSGGTPYNEQFF. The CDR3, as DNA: TGTGCCAGCAGCCTTAGCGGGGGGACCCCCTACAATGAGCAGTTCTTC. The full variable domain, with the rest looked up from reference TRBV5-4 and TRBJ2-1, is ETGVTQSPTHLIKTRGQQVTLRCSSQSGHNTVSWYQQALGQGPQFIFQYYREEENGRGNFPPRFSGLQFPNYSSELNVNALELDDSALYLCASSLSGGTPYNEQFFGPGTRLTVL.

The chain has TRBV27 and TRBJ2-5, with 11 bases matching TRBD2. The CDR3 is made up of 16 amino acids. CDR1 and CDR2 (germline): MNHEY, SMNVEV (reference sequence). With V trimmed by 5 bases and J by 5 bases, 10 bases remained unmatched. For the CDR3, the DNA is TGTGCCAGCAGTCCGCATTCTAGCGGGGGGTTGGAGACCCAGTACTTC. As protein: CASSPHSSGGLETQYF.

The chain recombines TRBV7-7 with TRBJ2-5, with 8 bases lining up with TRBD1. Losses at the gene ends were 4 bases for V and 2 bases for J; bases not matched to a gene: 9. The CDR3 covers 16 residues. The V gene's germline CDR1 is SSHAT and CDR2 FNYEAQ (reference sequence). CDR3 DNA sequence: TGTGCCAGCAGCTCGTCCGGGACAGGATTTCAAGAGACCCAGTACTTC. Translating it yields CASSSSGTGFQETQYF.

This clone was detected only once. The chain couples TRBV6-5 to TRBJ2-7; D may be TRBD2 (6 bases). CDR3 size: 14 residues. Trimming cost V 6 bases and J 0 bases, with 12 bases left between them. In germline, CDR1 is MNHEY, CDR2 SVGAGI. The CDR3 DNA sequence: TGTGCCAGCAGCACCGACGGGAGCTCCTACGAGCAGTACTTC. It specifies CASSTDGSSYEQYF.

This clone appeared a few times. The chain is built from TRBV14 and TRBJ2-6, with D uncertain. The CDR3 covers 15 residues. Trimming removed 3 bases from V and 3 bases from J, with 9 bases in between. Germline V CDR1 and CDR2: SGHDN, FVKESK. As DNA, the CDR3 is TGTGCCAGCAGCCATTTCGTTTTTGGGGCCAACGTCCTGACTTTC. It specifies CASSHFVFGANVLTF.

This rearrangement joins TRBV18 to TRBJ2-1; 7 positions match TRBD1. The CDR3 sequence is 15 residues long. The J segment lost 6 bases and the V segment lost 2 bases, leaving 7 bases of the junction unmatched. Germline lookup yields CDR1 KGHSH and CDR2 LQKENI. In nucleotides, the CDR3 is TGTGCCAGCTCACCATCTGCCGGGACAGTCAATGAGCAGTTCTTC. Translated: CASSPSAGTVNEQFF.

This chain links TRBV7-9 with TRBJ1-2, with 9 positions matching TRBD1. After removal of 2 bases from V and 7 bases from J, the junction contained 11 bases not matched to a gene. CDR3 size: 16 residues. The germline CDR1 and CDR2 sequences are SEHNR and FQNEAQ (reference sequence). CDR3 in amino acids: CASSLIPPRDRVGYTF. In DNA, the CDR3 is TGTGCCAGCAGCTTAATTCCCCCCCGGGACAGGGTTGGCTACACCTTC.

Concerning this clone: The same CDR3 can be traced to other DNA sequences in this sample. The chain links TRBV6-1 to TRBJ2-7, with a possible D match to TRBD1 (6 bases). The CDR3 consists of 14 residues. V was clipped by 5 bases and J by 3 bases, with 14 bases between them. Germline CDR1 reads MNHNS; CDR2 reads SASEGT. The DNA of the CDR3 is TGTGCCAGCAGTCCACGGACAGAGAGCTACGAGCAGTACTTC. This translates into CASSPRTESYEQYF.

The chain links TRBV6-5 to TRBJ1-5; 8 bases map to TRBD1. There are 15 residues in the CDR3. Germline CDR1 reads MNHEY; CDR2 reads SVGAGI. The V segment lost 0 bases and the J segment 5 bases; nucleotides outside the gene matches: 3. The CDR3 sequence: CASSYSRQGHQPQHF. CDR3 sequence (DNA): TGTGCCAGCAGTTACTCGCGACAGGGGCATCAGCCCCAGCATTTT.

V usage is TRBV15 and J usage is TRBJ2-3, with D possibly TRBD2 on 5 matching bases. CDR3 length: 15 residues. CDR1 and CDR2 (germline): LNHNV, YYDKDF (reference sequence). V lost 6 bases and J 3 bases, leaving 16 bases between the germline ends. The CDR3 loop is CATRERPLGTDTQYF. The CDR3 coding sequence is TGTGCCACCAGGGAGCGGCCTTTGGGGACAGATACGCAGTATTTT.

The CDR3 spells CASSEDGGADEQYF. The CDR3 nucleotides read TGCGCCAGCAGTGAGGACGGGGGGGCCGACGAGCAGTACTTC. This chain connects TRBV10-1 to TRBJ2-7; 8 bases fit TRBD2. This CDR3 contains 14 residues. With V trimmed by 2 bases and J by 5 bases, 5 bases remained unmatched. The germline gives CDR1 WNHNN, CDR2 SYGVQD (reference sequence).

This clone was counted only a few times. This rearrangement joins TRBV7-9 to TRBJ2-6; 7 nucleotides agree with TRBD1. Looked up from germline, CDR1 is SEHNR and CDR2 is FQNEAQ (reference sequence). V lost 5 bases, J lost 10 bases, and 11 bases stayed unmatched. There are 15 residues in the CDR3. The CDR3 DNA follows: TGTGCCAGCAGCCTCCGACAGGGTCGGAAAAACGTCCTGACTTTC. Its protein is CASSLRQGRKNVLTF.

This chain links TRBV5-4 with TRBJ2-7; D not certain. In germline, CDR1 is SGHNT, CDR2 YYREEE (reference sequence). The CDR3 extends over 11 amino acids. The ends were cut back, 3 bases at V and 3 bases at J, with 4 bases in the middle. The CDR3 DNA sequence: TGTGCCAGCAGCTCCTTCTACGAGCAGTACTTC. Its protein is CASSSFYEQYF.

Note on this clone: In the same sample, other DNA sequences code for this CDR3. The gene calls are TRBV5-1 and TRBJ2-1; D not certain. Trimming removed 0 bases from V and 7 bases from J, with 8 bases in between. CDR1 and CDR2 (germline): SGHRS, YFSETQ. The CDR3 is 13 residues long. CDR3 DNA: TGCGCCAGCAGCTTGGGTTCGAGGAATGAGCAGTTCTTC. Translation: CASSLGSRNEQFF.